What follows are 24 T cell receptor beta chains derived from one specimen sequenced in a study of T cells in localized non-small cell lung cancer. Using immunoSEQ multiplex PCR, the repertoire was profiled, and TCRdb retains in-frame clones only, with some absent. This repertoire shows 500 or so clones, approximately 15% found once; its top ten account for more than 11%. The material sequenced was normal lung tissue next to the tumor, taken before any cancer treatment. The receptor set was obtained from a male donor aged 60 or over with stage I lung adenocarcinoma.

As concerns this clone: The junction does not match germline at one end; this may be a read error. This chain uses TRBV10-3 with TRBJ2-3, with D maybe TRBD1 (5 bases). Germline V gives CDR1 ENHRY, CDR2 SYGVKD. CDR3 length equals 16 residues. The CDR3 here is CASSELGATGTDTQYF. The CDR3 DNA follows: TGTGCCAGCAGTGAGTTAGGGGCGACTGGGACAGATACGCAGTATTTT.

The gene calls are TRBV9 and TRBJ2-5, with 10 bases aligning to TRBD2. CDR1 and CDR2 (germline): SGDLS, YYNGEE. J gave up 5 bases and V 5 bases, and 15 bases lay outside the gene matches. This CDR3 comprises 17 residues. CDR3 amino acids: CASRVTSGAIKRETQYF. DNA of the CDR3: TGTGCCAGCAGGGTCACTAGCGGGGCCATAAAAAGGGAGACCCAGTACTTC.

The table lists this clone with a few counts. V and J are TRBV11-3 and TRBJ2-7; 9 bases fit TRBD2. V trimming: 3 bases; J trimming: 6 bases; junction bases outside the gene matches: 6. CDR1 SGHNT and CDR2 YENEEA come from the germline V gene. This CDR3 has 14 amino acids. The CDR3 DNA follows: TGTGCCAGCAGCTTCTTGGGACTAGCCCTCGAGCAGTACTTC. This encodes CASSFLGLALEQYF.

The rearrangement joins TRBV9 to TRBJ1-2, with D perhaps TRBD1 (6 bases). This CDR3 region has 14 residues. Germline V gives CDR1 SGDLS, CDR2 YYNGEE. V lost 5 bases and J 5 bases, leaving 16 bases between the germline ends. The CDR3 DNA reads TGTGCCAGCAGTGCTAAGGGGGGATTGTATGGCTACACCTTC. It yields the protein CASSAKGGLYGYTF.

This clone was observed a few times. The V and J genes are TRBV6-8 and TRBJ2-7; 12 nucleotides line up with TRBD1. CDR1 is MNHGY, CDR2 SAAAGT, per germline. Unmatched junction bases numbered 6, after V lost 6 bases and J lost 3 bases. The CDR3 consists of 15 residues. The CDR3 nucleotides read TGTGCCAGCAGCAACCGGGACAGGGGGCGCTACGAGCAGTACTTC. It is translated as CASSNRDRGRYEQYF.

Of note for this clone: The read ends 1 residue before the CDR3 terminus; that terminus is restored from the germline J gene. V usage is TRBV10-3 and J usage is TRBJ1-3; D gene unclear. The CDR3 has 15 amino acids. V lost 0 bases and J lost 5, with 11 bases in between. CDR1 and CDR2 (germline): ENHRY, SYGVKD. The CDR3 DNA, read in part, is TGTGCCATCAGTGAGTCGACAAGTAAGAGAAACACCATATAT. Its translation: CAISESTSKRNTIY. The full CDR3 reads CAISESTSKRNTIYF.

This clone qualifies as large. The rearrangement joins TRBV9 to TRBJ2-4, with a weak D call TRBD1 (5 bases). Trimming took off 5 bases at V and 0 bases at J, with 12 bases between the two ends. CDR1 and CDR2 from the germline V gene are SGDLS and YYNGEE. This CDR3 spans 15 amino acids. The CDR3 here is CASRGDSVAKNIQYF. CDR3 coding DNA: TGTGCCAGCAGGGGTGACAGTGTAGCCAAAAACATTCAGTACTTC.

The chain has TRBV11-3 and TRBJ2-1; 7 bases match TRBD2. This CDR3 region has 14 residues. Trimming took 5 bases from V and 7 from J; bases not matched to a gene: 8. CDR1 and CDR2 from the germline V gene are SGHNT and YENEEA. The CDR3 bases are TGTGCCAGCAGCCGGACACTAGCGACAAATGAGCAGTTCTTC. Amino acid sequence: CASSRTLATNEQFF.

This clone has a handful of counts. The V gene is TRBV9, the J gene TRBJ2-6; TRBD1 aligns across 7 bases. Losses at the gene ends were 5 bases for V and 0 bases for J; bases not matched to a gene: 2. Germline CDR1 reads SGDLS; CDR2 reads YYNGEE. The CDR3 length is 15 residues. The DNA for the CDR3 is TGTGCCAGCAGTCGGGACAGCTCTGGGGCCAACGTCCTGACTTTC. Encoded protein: CASSRDSSGANVLTF. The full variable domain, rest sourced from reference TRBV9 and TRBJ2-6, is DSGVTQTPKHLITATGQRVTLRCSPRSGDLSVYWYQQSLDQGLQFLIQYYNGEERAKGNILERFSAQQFPDLHSELNLSSLELGDSALYFCASSRDSSGANVLTFGAGSRLTVL.

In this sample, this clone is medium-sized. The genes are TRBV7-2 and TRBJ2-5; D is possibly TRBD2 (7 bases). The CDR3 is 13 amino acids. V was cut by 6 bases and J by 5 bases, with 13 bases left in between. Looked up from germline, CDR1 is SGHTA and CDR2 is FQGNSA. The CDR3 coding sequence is TGTGCCAGCAGGAGGGGGGGCTCGGAGACCCAGTACTTC. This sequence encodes CASRRGGSETQYF.

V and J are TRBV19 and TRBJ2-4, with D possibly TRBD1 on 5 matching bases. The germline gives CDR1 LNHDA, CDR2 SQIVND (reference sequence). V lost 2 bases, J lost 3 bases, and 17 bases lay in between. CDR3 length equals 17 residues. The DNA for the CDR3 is TGTGCCAGTAGTATATTCTCAGGGCTATCCTACAAAAACATTCAGTACTTC. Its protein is CASSIFSGLSYKNIQYF.

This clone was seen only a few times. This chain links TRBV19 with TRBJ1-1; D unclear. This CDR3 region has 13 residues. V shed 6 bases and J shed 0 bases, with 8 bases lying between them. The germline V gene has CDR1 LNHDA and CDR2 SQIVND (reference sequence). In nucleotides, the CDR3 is TGTGCCAGTAGCGGGTCAGTGAACACTGAAGCTTTCTTT. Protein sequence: CASSGSVNTEAFF.

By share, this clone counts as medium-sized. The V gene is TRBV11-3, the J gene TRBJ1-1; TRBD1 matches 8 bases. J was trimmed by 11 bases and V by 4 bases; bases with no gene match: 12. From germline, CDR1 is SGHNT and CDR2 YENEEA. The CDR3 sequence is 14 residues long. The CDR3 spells CASSSARGLSQAFF. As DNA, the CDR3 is TGTGCCAGCAGCTCCGCCAGGGGGCTCAGCCAGGCTTTCTTT.

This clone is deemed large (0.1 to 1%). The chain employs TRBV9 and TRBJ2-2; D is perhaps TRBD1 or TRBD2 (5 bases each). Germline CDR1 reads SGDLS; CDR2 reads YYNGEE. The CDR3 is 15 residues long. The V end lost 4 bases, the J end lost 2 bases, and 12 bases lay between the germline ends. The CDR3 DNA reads TGTGCCAGCAGCTGGAGGCAGGGCAACACCGGGGAGCTGTTTTTT. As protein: CASSWRQGNTGELFF. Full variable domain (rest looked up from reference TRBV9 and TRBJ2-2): DSGVTQTPKHLITATGQRVTLRCSPRSGDLSVYWYQQSLDQGLQFLIQYYNGEERAKGNILERFSAQQFPDLHSELNLSSLELGDSALYFCASSWRQGNTGELFFGEGSRLTVL.

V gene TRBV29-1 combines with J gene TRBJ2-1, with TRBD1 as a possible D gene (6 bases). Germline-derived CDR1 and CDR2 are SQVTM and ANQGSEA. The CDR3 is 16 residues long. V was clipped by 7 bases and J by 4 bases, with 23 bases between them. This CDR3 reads CSGRSTGTSYYNEQFF. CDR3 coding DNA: TGCAGCGGTCGGAGCACAGGGACAAGCTATTACAATGAGCAGTTCTTC.

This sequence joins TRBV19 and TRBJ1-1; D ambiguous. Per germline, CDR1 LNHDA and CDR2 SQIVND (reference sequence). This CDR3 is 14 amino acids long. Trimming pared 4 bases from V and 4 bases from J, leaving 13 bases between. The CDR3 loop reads CASSTLSKGTEAFF. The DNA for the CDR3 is TGTGCCAGTAGTACCCTTTCAAAGGGCACTGAAGCTTTCTTT. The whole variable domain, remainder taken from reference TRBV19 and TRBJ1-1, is DGGITQSPKYLFRKEGQNVTLSCEQNLNHDAMYWYRQDPGQGLRLIYYSQIVNDFQKGDIAEGYSVSREKKESFPLTVTSAQKNPTAFYLCASSTLSKGTEAFFGQGTRLTVV.

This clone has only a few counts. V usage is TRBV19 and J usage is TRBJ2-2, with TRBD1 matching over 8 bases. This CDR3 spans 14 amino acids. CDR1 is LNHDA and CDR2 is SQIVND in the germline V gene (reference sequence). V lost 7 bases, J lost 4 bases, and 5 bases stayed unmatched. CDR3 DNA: TGTGCCAGTAAAGGACAGGGTACCACCGGGGAGCTGTTTTTT. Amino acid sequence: CASKGQGTTGELFF.

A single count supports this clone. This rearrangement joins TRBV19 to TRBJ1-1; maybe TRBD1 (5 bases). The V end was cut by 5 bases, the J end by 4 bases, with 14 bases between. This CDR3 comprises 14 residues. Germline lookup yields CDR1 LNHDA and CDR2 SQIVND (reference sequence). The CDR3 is CASSLDRAGTEAFF. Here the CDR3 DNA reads TGTGCCAGTAGTCTCGACAGAGCGGGCACTGAAGCTTTCTTT.

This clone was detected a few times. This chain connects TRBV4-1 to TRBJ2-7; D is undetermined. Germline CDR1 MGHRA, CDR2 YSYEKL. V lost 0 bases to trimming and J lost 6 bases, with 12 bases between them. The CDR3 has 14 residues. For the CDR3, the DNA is TGCGCCAGCAGCCAAGACCCGGGTGAGCGCGAGCAGTACTTC. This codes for CASSQDPGEREQYF.

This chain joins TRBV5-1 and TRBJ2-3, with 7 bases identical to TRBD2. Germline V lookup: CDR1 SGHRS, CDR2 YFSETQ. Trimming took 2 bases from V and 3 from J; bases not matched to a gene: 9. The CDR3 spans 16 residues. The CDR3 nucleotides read TGCGCCAGCAGCTTCCTTCCTAGCGGACAAACAGATACGCAGTATTTT. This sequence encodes CASSFLPSGQTDTQYF.

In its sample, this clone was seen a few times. Here the CDR3 reads CASSDERRIYGYTF. CDR3 bases: TGTGCCAGCAGTGATGAACGACGGATCTATGGCTACACCTTC. V gene TRBV9 combines with J gene TRBJ1-2; no definite D call. The germline gives CDR1 SGDLS, CDR2 YYNGEE. V was pared by 5 bases and J by 4 bases, with 15 bases between. This CDR3 has 14 amino acids.

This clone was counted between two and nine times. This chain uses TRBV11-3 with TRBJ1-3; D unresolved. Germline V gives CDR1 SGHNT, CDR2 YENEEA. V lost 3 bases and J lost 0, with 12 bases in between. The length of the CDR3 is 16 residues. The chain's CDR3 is CASSFIAAGSGNTIYF. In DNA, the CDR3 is TGTGCCAGCAGCTTTATCGCGGCGGGCTCTGGAAACACCATATATTTT.

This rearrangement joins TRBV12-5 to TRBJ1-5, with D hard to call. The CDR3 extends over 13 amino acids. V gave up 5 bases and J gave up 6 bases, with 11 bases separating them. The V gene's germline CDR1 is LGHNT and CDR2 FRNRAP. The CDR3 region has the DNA TGTGCTAGTGGTCCATCAGAGGTTCAGCCCCAGCATTTT. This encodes CASGPSEVQPQHF.

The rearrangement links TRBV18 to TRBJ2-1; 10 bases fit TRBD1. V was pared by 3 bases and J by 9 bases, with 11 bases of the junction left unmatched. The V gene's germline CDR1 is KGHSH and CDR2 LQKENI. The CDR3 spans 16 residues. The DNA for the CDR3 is TGTGCCAGCTCACCCTTTACGGGACAGGGGCTAAGTGAGCAGTTCTTC. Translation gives CASSPFTGQGLSEQFF.